This entry describes one T cell receptor beta chain. The source of the sample is a study of cytomegalovirus exposure and HLA in healthy donors. The CDR3 is made up of 13 amino acids. CDR1 is SQVTM and CDR2 is ANQGSEA in the germline V gene. V was shortened by 7 bases and J by 3 bases, with 15 bases between the two germline ends. The PCR was carried out with 60 Vbeta primers and 13 Jbeta primers. This table comes from immunoSEQ multiplex PCR, and its TCRdb copy is limited to in-frame clones, with some not included. The sample lists roughly 100,000 clones, about 81% occurring once. This chain joins TRBV29-1 and TRBJ1-1; unclear D gene. The sample taken for sequencing was PBMCs. The source is a male donor in good health and CMV-seropositive. The CDR3 spells CSALRPGHTEAFF. CDR3 DNA sequence: TGCAGCGCTCTGAGGCCGGGTCACACTGAAGCTTTCTTT.